Reported below is one TCR beta chain. Its antigen is not known. This entry is derived from a study of shared clonotypes between healthy human individuals. Findings and caveats of the study: Sampling was confined to blood; repertoires within tissues likely differ. With few donors, the genetic and exposure-history diversity represented was limited.

Profiled with immunoSEQ multiplex PCR; TCRdb holds only in-frame clones, not every one. The table shows around 200,000 clones, with 60% to 75% occurring only once. CDR1 and CDR2 from the germline V gene are LNHNV and YYDKDF (reference sequence). The length of the CDR3 is 15 residues. Trimming pared 0 bases from V and 7 bases from J, leaving 16 bases between. V gene TRBV15 combines with J gene TRBJ2-7; D is perhaps TRBD2 (5 bases). The sequenced sample was memory CD4+ T cells sorted from blood. Indicated subset: CD45RA-negative fraction. This receptor was obtained from a man aged 25-45 years in good health. The CDR3 nucleotides are TGTGCCACCAGCAGAGATCGGCGGAAAACGGGGGAGCAGTACTTC. Translated: CATSRDRRKTGEQYF. Full variable domain (rest looked up from reference TRBV15 and TRBJ2-7): DAMVIQNPRYQVTQFGKPVTLSCSQTLNHNVMYWYQQKSSQAPKLLFHYYDKDFNNEADTPDNFQSRRPNTSFCFLDIRSPGLGDTAMYLCATSRDRRKTGEQYFGPGTRLTVT.